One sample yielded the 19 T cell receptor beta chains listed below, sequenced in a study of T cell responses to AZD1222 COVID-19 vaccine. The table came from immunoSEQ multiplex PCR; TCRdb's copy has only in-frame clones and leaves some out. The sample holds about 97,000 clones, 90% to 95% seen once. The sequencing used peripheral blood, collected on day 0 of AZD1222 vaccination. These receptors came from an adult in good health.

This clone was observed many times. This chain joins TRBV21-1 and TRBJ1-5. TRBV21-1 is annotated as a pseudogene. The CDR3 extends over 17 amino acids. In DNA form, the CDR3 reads TGTGCCAGCAGCAAGGGGTTGCCTCGGGGGCGCAATCAGCCCCAGCATTTT. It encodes CASSKGLPRGRNQPQHF.

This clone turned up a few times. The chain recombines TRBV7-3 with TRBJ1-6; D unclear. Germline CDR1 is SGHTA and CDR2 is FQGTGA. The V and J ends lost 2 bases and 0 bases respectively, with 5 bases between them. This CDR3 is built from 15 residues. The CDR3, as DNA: TGTGCCAGCAGCTTACAGAGCTCCTATAATTCACCCCTCCACTTT. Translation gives CASSLQSSYNSPLHF. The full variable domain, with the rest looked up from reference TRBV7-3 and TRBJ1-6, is GAGVSQTPSNKVTEKGKYVELRCDPISGHTALYWYRQSLGQGPEFLIYFQGTGAADDSGLPNDRFFAVRPEGSVSTLKIQRTERGDSAVYLCASSLQSSYNSPLHFGNGTRLTVT.

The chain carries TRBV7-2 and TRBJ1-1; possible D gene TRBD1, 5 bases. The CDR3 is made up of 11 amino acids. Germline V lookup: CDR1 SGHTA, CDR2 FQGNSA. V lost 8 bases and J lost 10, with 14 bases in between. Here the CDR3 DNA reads TGTGCCAGCCTCGGGGGGTGGTTAGCTTTCTTT. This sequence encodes CASLGGWLAFF.

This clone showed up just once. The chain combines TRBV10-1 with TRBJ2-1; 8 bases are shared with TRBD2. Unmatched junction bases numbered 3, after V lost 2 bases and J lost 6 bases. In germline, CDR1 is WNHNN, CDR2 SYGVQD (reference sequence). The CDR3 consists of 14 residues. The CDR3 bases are TGCGCCAGCAGTGAGGCTAGCGGGCTCAATGAGCAGTTCTTC. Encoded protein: CASSEASGLNEQFF.

Here the CDR3 DNA reads TGCGCCAGCAGCTCAAACCCGACAGGGGGCGGAGAGACCCAGTACTTC. The encoded protein is CASSSNPTGGGETQYF. This sequence joins TRBV5-1 and TRBJ2-5, with TRBD1 identical over 10 bases. Germline assignment: CDR1 SGHRS and CDR2 YFSETQ. Trimming cost V 3 bases and J 4 bases; bases outside gene matches: 9. The CDR3 runs 16 residues.

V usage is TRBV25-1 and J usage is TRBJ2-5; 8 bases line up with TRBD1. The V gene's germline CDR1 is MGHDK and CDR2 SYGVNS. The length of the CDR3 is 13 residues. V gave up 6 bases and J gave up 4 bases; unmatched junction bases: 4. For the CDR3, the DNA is TGTGCCAGCAGGCAGGGGGCCGGAGAGACCCAGTACTTC. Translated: CASRQGAGETQYF.

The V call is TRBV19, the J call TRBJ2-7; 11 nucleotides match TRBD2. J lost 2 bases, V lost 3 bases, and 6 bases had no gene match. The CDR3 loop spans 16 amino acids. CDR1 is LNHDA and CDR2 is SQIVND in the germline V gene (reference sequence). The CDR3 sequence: CASSIGLAGGPYEQYF. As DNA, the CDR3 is TGTGCCAGTAGTATTGGTCTAGCGGGAGGCCCCTACGAGCAGTACTTC.

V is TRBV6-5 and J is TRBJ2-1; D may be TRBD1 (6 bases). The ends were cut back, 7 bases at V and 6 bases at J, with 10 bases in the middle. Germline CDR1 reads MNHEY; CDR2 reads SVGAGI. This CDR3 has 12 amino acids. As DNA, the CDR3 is TGTGCCAGCATGGCAGGGGCCAATGAGCAGTTCTTC. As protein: CASMAGANEQFF.

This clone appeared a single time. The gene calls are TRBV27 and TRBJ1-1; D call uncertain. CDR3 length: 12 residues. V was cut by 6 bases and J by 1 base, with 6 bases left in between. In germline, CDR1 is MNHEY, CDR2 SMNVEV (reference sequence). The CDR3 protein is CASRGGNTEAFF. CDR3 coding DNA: TGTGCCAGCAGAGGTGGGAACACTGAAGCTTTCTTT.

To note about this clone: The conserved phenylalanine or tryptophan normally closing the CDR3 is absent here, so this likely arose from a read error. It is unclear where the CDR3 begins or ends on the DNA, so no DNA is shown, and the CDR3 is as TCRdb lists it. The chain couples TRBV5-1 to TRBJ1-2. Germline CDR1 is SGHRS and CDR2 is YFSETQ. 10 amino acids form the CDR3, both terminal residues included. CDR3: CASSPGPGNH.

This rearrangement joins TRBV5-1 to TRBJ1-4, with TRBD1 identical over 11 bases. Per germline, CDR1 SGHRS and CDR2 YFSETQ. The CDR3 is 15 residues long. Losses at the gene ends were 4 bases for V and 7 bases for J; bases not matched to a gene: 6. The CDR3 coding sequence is TGCGCCAGCAGCCCCGCCGGGACAGGGGGTGAAAAACTGTTTTTT. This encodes CASSPAGTGGEKLFF. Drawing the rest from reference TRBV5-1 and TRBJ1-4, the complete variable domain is KAGVTQTPRYLIKTRGQQVTLSCSPISGHRSVSWYQQTPGQGLQFLFEYFSETQRNKGNFPGRFSGRQFSNSRSEMNVSTLELGDSALYLCASSPAGTGGEKLFFGSGTQLSVL.

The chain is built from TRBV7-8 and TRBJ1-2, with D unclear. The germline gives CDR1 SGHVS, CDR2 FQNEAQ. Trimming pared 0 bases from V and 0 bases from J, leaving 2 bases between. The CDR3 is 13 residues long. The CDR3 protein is CASSLAANYGYTF. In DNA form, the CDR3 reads TGTGCCAGCAGCTTAGCGGCTAACTATGGCTACACCTTC. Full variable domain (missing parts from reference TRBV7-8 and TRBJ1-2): GAGVSQSPRYKVAKRGQDVALRCDPISGHVSLFWYQQALGQGPEFLTYFQNEAQLDKSGLPSDRFFAERPEGSVSTLKIQRTQQEDSAVYLCASSLAANYGYTFGSGTRLTVV.

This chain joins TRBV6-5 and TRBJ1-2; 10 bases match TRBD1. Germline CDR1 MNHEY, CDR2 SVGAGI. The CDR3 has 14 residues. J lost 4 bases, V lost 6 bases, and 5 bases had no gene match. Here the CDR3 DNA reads TGTGCCAGCAGGGGACAGGGGTCGGTCTATGGCTACACCTTC. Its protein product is CASRGQGSVYGYTF.

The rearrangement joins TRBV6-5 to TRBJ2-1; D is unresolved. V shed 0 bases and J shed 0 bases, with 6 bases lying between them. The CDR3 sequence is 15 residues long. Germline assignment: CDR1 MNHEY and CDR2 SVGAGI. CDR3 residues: CASSYSGNSYNEQFF. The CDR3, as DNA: TGTGCCAGCAGTTACTCCGGCAACTCCTACAATGAGCAGTTCTTC.

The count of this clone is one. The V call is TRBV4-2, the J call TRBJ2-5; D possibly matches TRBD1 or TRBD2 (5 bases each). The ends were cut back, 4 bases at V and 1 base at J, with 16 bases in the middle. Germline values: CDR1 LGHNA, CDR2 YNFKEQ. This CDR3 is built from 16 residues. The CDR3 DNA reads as TGTGCCAGCAGCCCCACTGGAGGTGGGACCCAAGAGACCCAGTACTTC. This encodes CASSPTGGGTQETQYF.

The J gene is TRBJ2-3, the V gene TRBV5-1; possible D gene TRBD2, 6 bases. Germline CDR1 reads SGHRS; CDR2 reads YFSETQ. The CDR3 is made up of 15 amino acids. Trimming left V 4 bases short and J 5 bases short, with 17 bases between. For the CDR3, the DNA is TGCGCCAGCAGCGGAACCCGGGACTCCTTAGATACGCAGTATTTT. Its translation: CASSGTRDSLDTQYF.

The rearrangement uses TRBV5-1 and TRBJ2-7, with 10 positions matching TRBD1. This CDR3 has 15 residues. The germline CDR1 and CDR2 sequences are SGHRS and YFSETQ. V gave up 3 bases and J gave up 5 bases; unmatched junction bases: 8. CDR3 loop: CASSSGQGGINEQYF. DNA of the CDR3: TGCGCCAGCAGCTCTGGACAGGGGGGCATTAACGAGCAGTACTTC.

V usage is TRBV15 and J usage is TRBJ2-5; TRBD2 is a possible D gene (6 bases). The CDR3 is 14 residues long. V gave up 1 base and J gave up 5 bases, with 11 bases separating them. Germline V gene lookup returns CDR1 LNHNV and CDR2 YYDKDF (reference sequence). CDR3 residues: CATSRGQLAETQYF. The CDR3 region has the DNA TGTGCCACCAGCAGAGGACAGCTAGCGGAGACCCAGTACTTC.

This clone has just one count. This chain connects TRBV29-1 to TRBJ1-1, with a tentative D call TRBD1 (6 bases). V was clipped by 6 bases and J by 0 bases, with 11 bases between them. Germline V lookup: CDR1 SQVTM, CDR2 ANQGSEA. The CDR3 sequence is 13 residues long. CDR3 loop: CSVWTAMNTEAFF. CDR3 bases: TGCAGCGTCTGGACAGCAATGAACACTGAAGCTTTCTTT.